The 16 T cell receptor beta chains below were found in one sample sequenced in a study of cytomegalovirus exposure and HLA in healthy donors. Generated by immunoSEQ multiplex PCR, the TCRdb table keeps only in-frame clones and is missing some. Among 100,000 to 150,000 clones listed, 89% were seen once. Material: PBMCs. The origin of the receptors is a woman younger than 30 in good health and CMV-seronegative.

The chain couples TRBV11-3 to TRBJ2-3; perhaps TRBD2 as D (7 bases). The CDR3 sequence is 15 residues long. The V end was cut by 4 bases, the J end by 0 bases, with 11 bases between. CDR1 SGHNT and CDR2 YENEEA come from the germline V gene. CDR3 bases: TGTGCCAGCAGCTCGGGGGGCCTTAGCACAGATACGCAGTATTTT. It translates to CASSSGGLSTDTQYF.

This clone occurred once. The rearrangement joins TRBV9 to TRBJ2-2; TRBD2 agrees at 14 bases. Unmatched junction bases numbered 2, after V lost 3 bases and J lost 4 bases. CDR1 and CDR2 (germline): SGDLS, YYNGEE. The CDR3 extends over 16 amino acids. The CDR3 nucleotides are TGTGCCAGCAGCGCCGGGACTAGCGGGAGCACCGGGGAGCTGTTTTTT. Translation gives CASSAGTSGSTGELFF.

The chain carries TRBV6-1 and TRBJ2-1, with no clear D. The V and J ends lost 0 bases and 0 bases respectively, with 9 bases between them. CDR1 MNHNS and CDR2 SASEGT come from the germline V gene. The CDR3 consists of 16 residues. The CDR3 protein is CASSEAHTLSYNEQFF. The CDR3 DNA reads TGTGCCAGCAGTGAAGCGCATACTCTCTCCTACAATGAGCAGTTCTTC.

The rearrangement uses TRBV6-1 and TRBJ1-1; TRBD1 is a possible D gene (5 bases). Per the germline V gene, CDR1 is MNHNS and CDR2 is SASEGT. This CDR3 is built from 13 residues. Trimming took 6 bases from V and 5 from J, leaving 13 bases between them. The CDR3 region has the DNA TGTGCCAGCAGGACCCGGGGGGGGACTGAAGCTTTCTTT. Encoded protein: CASRTRGGTEAFF.

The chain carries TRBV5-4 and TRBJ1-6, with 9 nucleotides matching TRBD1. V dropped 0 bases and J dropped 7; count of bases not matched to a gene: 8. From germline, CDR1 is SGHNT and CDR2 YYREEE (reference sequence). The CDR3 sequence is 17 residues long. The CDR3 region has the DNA TGTGCCAGCAGCTTGGAGGGGACAGGGTCCCTCAATTCACCCCTCCACTTT. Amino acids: CASSLEGTGSLNSPLHF. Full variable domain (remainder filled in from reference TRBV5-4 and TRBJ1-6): ETGVTQSPTHLIKTRGQQVTLRCSSQSGHNTVSWYQQALGQGPQFIFQYYREEENGRGNFPPRFSGLQFPNYSSELNVNALELDDSALYLCASSLEGTGSLNSPLHFGNGTRLTVT.

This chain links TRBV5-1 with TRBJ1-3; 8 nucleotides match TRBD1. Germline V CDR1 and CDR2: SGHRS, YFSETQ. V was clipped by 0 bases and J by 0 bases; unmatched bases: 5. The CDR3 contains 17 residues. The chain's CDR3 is CASSLGAGGLSGNTIYF. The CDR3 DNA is TGCGCCAGCAGCTTGGGGGCAGGGGGCCTCTCTGGAAACACCATATATTTT.

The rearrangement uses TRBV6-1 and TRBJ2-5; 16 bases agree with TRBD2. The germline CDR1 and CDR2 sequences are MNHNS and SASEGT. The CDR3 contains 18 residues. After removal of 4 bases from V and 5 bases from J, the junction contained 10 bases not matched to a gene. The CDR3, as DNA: TGTGCCAGCAGTGCGACGCCGGGACTAGCGGGGGGGCAGGAGACCCAGTACTTC. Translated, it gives CASSATPGLAGGQETQYF.

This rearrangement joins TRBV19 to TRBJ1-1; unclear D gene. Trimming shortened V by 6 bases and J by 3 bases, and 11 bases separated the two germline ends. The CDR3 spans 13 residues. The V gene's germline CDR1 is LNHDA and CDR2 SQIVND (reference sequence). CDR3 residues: CASSQSRDTEAFF. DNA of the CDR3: TGTGCCAGTAGCCAGAGCCGGGACACTGAAGCTTTCTTT.

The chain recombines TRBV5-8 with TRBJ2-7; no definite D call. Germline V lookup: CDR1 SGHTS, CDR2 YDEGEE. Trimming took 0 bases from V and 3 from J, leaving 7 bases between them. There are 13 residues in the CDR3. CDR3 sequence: CASSLAPYYEQYF. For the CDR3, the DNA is TGTGCCAGCAGCTTGGCACCCTACTACGAGCAGTACTTC.

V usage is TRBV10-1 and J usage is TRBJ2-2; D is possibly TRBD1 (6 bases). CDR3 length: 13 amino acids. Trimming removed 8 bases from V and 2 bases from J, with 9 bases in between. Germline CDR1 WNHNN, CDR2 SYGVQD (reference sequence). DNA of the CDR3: TGCGCCAGCGGACAGTACAACACCGGGGAGCTGTTTTTT. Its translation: CASGQYNTGELFF.

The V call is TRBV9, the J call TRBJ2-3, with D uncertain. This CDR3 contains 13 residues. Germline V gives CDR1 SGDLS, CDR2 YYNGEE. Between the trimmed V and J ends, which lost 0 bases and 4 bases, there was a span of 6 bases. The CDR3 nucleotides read TGTGCCAGCAGCGTAGAGCCGGCAGATACGCAGTATTTT. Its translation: CASSVEPADTQYF.

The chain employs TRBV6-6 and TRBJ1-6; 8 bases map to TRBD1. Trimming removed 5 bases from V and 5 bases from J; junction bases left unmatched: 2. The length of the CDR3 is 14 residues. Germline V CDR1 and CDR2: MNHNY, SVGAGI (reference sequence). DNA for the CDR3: TGTGCCAGCAGTCTGGGACAGGATAATTCACCCCTCCACTTT. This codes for CASSLGQDNSPLHF.

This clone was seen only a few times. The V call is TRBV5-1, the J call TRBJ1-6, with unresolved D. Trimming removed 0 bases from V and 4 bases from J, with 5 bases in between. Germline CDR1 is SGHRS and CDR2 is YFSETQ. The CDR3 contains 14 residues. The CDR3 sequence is CASSLGTYNSPLHF. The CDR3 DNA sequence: TGCGCCAGCAGCTTGGGCACTTATAATTCACCCCTCCACTTT.

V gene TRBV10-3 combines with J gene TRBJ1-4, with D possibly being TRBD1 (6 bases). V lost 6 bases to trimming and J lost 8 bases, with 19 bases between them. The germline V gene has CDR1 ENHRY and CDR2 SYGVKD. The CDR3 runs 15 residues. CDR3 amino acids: CAISPRTGLEEKLFF. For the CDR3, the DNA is TGTGCCATCAGCCCAAGAACAGGGCTTGAAGAAAAACTGTTTTTT.

As DNA, the CDR3 is TGTGCCAGCACTCCAAGCGAGCGGGGGGCCCAAGAGACCCAGTACTTC. This sequence encodes CASTPSERGAQETQYF. The chain recombines TRBV2 with TRBJ2-5; TRBD2 matches 9 bases. Germline trimming cut 7 bases from V and 1 base from J; bases unmatched to any gene: 10. Per germline, CDR1 SNHLY and CDR2 FYNNEI. CDR3 length: 16 residues.

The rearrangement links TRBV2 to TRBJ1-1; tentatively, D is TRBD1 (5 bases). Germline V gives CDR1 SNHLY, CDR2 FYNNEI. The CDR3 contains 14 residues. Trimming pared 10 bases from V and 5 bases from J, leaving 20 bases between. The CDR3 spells CATVDILHRTEAFF. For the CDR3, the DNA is TGTGCCACCGTGGACATCCTCCATCGGACTGAAGCTTTCTTT.